This TCR beta chain appears in the sequencing data of a study of blood T cell repertoires in COVID-19. Trimming took off 4 bases at V and 0 bases at J, with 17 bases between the two ends. Germline values: CDR1 LGHDT, CDR2 YNNKEL (reference sequence). The CDR3 runs 17 residues. In the authors' methods: Nucleated cell counts were estimated from reference gene primer amplification. Clones were read by immunoSEQ multiplex PCR, and TCRdb kept only the in-frame ones, dropping some. That table furnishes V, J and clone size, whereas the DNA furnished D and trimming. This table holds 240,000 or so clones, more than 85% found once. Recovered status in Cohort 3 required two negative PCRs, clearance, or symptom resolution.

Sequenced: PBMCs or T cells enriched from blood (not recorded which). The rearrangement uses TRBV3-1 (or the pseudogene TRBV3-2) and TRBJ2-3, with D tentatively TRBD1 (6 bases). This TCR came from a man between 35 and 55 years old who had recovered from COVID-19. In DNA, the CDR3 is TGTGCCAGCAGCCGAAACCCGACAGGTTCTAGCACAGATACGCAGTATTTT. Translated: CASSRNPTGSSTDTQYF.